This entry features one T cell receptor (beta chain) sequence. Relapse after autologous stem cell transplantation occurred in every patient, and brentuximab vedotin exposure varied. This sample was included in a study of PD-1 blockade in classical Hodgkin lymphoma. TCRdb's copy holds only in-frame clones and misses some; the assay was immunoSEQ multiplex PCR. The sample has about 46,000 clones; roughly 80% are singletons. The source material was peripheral blood mononuclear cells (PBMCs), sampled before the second cycle of nivolumab. The receptor was derived from a human donor with classical Hodgkin lymphoma.

The CDR3 nucleotides read TGTGCCAGCAGACCGGGACTCCGCACAGATACGCAGTATTTT. It translates to CASRPGLRTDTQYF. The chain employs TRBV7-2 and TRBJ2-3; tentative D call: TRBD2 (6 bases). Deletions cut 6 bases from V and 1 base from J, with 11 bases between. The CDR3 runs 14 residues. The V gene's germline CDR1 is SGHTA and CDR2 FQGNSA.